Following are 6 T cell receptor beta chains from one sample sequenced in a study of shared clonotypes between healthy human individuals. TCRdb's table, derived via immunoSEQ multiplex PCR, lists solely in-frame clones and lacks some. Of about 980,000 clones detected, over 60% appear once; the ten largest clones hold over 1.3%. Sequenced: memory CD4+ T cells sorted from blood. Documented subset: CD45RA-negative fraction. These TCRs come from a man aged 18 to 29 in good health.

The gene calls are TRBV7-8 and TRBJ2-7; TRBD2 agrees at 10 bases. The V gene's germline CDR1 is SGHVS and CDR2 FQNEAQ. V dropped 1 base and J dropped 2; count of bases not matched to a gene: 5. The CDR3 runs 16 residues. The CDR3 spells CASSLGTSGNTYEQYF. In nucleotides, the CDR3 is TGTGCCAGCAGCTTAGGAACTAGCGGGAACACCTACGAGCAGTACTTC.

About this clone itself: Compared with germline, one end of the junction differs, possibly owing to a read error. This rearrangement joins TRBV30 to TRBJ1-1; D uncertain. The CDR3 spans 13 residues. From germline, CDR1 is GTSNPN and CDR2 SVGIG (reference sequence). CDR3 region: CAWREVQNTGAFF. CDR3 coding DNA: TGTGCCTGGAGGGAGGTGCAGAACACTGGAGCTTTCTTT.

V gene TRBV5-5 combines with J gene TRBJ2-7, with no clear D. This CDR3 region has 13 residues. In germline, CDR1 is SGHKS, CDR2 YYEKEE (reference sequence). Trimming pared 7 bases from V and 0 bases from J, leaving 11 bases between. Written as DNA, the CDR3 is TGTGCCAGCGGGCAGTATGACTCCTACGAGCAGTACTTC. Protein product: CASGQYDSYEQYF.

Concerning this clone itself: Other DNA sequences in the same sample also yield this CDR3. The genes are TRBV27 and TRBJ1-2; 8 bases align to TRBD1. CDR1 and CDR2 from the germline V gene are MNHEY and SMNVEV (reference sequence). CDR3 length equals 13 residues. Trimming took 6 bases from V and 5 from J; bases not matched to a gene: 5. CDR3 in amino acids: CASRLTGGYGYTF. The CDR3 DNA is TGTGCCAGCAGGCTAACAGGGGGTTATGGCTACACCTTC.

The gene calls are TRBV5-1 and TRBJ2-5, with D possibly matching TRBD1 (5 bases). The CDR3 covers 16 residues. The V end was cut by 0 bases, the J end by 4 bases, with 16 bases between. Germline assignment: CDR1 SGHRS and CDR2 YFSETQ. CDR3: CASSLEGLPLPETQYF. CDR3 in DNA: TGCGCCAGCAGCTTGGAGGGGCTCCCCCTCCCAGAGACCCAGTACTTC.

There are a few counts of this clone. The rearrangement uses TRBV4-1 and TRBJ2-5; 8 bases line up with TRBD1. After removal of 4 bases from V and 1 base from J, the junction contained 8 bases not matched to a gene. CDR1 and CDR2 from the germline V gene are MGHRA and YSYEKL. This CDR3 is built from 16 residues. CDR3 loop: CASSPTDRGRQETQYF. Here the CDR3 DNA reads TGCGCCAGCAGCCCGACCGACAGGGGTCGCCAAGAGACCCAGTACTTC.